This TCR beta chain was captured by sequencing in a study of cytomegalovirus exposure and HLA in healthy donors. Findings of the study overall: Most of the CMV-associated TCR beta chains (in a later analysis) appeared to be HLA-restricted. Likely technical artifact: a cluster of highly shared sequence variants. Later analysis demonstrated an association between a missense DCLRE1C variant and TCR beta V- and J-gene trimming.

Notes on this clone: Antigen: not known.

The CDR3 is made up of 19 amino acids. The junction had 15 bases not matched to a gene; V was cut back by 2 bases and J by 6 bases. Germline values: CDR1 SGHRS, CDR2 YFSETQ. PCR was performed using 60 Vbeta and 13 Jbeta primers. Sequencing used immunoSEQ multiplex PCR; TCRdb keeps in-frame clones, though not all of them. The table includes about 120,000 clones, 70% to 85% detected once. The clonotype comes from a man aged 50 or older in good health and CMV-seropositive. The genes are TRBV5-1 and TRBJ1-6, with TRBD1 matching 9 bases. The source material was PBMCs. CDR3: CASSFEPERDRVGNSPLHF. CDR3 DNA: TGCGCCAGCAGCTTCGAACCCGAACGGGACAGGGTAGGTAATTCACCCCTCCACTTT.